This T cell receptor (beta chain) was obtained from a study of cytomegalovirus exposure and HLA in healthy donors. Overall study context: The roughly 670 first-cohort repertoires shared a platform with the approximately 130 validation repertoires, as reported in a later analysis. General study points: Listed as cytomegalovirus-associated were over 150 TCR beta chains. In vitro checks showed that a few CMV-associated chains really do target CMV antigens.

Details on this clone: Its specificity is unknown.

Trimming took off 2 bases at V and 5 bases at J, with 7 bases between the two ends. Germline CDR1 SGHTA, CDR2 FQGNSA. CDR3 length: 13 amino acids. The assay was immunoSEQ multiplex PCR, and TCRdb's table has in-frame clones only and misses some. Among 150,000 to 200,000 clones listed, 85% were seen once. The chain is built from TRBV7-2 and TRBJ2-1; D not resolved. The sequenced material came from PBMCs. This sequence originates from a young man in good health and CMV-seropositive. The CDR3 reads CASSLQIHNEQFF. The CDR3, as DNA: TGTGCCAGCAGCTTACAGATTCACAATGAGCAGTTCTTC.